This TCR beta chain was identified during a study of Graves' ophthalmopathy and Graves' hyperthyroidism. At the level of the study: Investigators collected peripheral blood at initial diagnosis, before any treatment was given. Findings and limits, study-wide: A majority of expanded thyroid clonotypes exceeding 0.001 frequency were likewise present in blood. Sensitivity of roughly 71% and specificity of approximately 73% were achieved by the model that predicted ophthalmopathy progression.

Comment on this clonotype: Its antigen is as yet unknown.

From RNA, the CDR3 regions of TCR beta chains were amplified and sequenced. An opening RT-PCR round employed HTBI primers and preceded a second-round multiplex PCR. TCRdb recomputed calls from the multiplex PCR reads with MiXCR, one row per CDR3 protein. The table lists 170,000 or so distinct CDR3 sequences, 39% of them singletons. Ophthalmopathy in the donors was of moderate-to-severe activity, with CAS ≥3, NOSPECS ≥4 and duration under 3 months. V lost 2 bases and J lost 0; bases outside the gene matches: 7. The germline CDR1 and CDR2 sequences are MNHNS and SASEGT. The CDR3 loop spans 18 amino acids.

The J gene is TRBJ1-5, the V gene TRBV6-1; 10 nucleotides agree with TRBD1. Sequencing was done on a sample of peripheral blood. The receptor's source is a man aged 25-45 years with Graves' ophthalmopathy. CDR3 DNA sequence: TGTGCCAGCAGTGAATCGGACAGGGGGTCCTATAGCAATCAGCCCCAGCATTTT. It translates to CASSESDRGSYSNQPQHF.